One and the same sample provided the 32 T cell receptor beta chains below, sequenced in a study of blood T cell repertoires in COVID-19. Using immunoSEQ multiplex PCR, the repertoire was profiled, and TCRdb retains in-frame clones only, with some absent. The table has hundreds of thousands of clones, around nine tenths seen once. The specimen sequenced was PBMCs or T cells enriched from blood (not recorded which). These receptors all stem from a woman in her fifties or sixties who had recovered from COVID-19.

The chain joins TRBV10-3 to TRBJ1-2; possibly TRBD1 for D (5 bases). Germline V gene lookup returns CDR1 ENHRY and CDR2 SYGVKD. There are 16 residues in the CDR3. Deletions cut 8 bases from V and 2 bases from J, with 21 bases between. The CDR3 region has the DNA TGTGCCATCCAAACCTTGTCAGGGCAGTTAAACTATGGCTACACCTTC. It codes for CAIQTLSGQLNYGYTF.

The J gene is TRBJ1-1, the V gene TRBV14; D is unclear. The V gene's germline CDR1 is SGHDN and CDR2 FVKESK. The CDR3 has 12 residues. Trimming removed 4 bases from V and 3 bases from J, with 6 bases in between. The CDR3 is CASSPQDTEAFF. The CDR3 DNA follows: TGTGCCAGCAGCCCGCAGGACACTGAAGCTTTCTTT.

The chain joins TRBV7-9 to TRBJ2-5, with a tentative D call TRBD2 (5 bases). Per germline, CDR1 SEHNR and CDR2 FQNEAQ (reference sequence). The CDR3 sequence is 14 residues long. Trimming left V 7 bases short and J 0 bases short, with 12 bases between. CDR3 loop: CASTRDGNQETQYF. CDR3 nucleotides: TGTGCCAGCACCCGCGACGGGAACCAAGAGACCCAGTACTTC. Based on the CDR3 plus reference TRBV7-9 and TRBJ2-5, the full variable domain is DTGVSQNPRHKITKRGQNVTFRCDPISEHNRLYWYRQTLGQGPEFLTYFQNEAQLEKSRLLSDRFSAERPKGSFSTLEIQRTEQGDSAMYLCASTRDGNQETQYFGPGTRLLVL.

The chain recombines TRBV5-5 with TRBJ1-3; D ambiguous. The CDR3 covers 14 residues. Looked up from germline, CDR1 is SGHKS and CDR2 is YYEKEE (reference sequence). The V and J ends lost 1 base and 0 bases respectively, with 5 bases between them. The CDR3 DNA follows: TGTGCCAGCAGCTTGTCAGACTCTGGAAACACCATATATTTT. This sequence encodes CASSLSDSGNTIYF.

The rearrangement uses TRBV5-1 and TRBJ2-1, with 10 positions matching TRBD2. The CDR3 covers 18 residues. CDR1 and CDR2 (germline): SGHRS, YFSETQ. V was clipped by 4 bases and J by 1 base; unmatched bases: 11. CDR3 bases: TGCGCCAGCAGCCCCGGGGCTAGCGGGGGAATATCCTACAATGAGCAGTTCTTC. Protein sequence: CASSPGASGGISYNEQFF. Together with reference TRBV5-1 and TRBJ2-1, the CDR3 gives the full variable domain: KAGVTQTPRYLIKTRGQQVTLSCSPISGHRSVSWYQQTPGQGLQFLFEYFSETQRNKGNFPGRFSGRQFSNSRSEMNVSTLELGDSALYLCASSPGASGGISYNEQFFGPGTRLTVL.

In DNA, the CDR3 is TGTGCCAGCAGCTTGGGGACAGGGGGGTACGGGAACATTCAGTACTTC. This translates into CASSLGTGGYGNIQYF. The V gene is TRBV11-2, the J gene TRBJ2-4; 11 bases line up with TRBD1. V lost 3 bases to trimming and J lost 7 bases; unmatched junction nucleotides: 8. CDR1 SGHAT and CDR2 FQNNGV come from the germline V gene. The CDR3 is 16 residues long.

The gene calls are TRBV7-9 and TRBJ1-4; 7 bases map to TRBD1. The CDR3 is 13 amino acids. Germline CDR1 SEHNR, CDR2 FQNEAQ (reference sequence). The J segment lost 2 bases and the V segment lost 7 bases, leaving 1 base of the junction unmatched. The DNA for the CDR3 is TGTGCCAGCACGGGACAGACTAATGAAAAACTGTTTTTT. This gives the protein CASTGQTNEKLFF. Full variable domain (rest looked up from reference TRBV7-9 and TRBJ1-4): DTGVSQNPRHKITKRGQNVTFRCDPISEHNRLYWYRQTLGQGPEFLTYFQNEAQLEKSRLLSDRFSAERPKGSFSTLEIQRTEQGDSAMYLCASTGQTNEKLFFGSGTQLSVL.

This clone was counted a few times. The rearrangement uses TRBV18 and TRBJ2-7, with D perhaps TRBD1 (6 bases). V was pared by 6 bases and J by 6 bases, with 12 bases between. CDR1 and CDR2 from the germline V gene are KGHSH and LQKENI. CDR3 length equals 12 residues. CDR3 in DNA: TGTGCCAGCTCTCAACAGGGCGGCGAGCAGTACTTC. This gives the protein CASSQQGGEQYF.

The chain employs TRBV6-5 and TRBJ1-1, with 7 bases fitting TRBD1. Germline values: CDR1 MNHEY, CDR2 SVGAGI. This CDR3 is 13 amino acids long. V shed 7 bases and J 1 base; nucleotides not matched to a gene: 3. In DNA, the CDR3 is TGTGCCAGCATCGACAGGGAGAACACTGAAGCTTTCTTT. This codes for CASIDRENTEAFF.

This sequence joins TRBV5-1 and TRBJ2-7, with a possible D match to TRBD1 (5 bases). Germline V gene data show CDR1 as SGHRS and CDR2 as YFSETQ. This CDR3 spans 13 amino acids. Trimming cost V 4 bases and J 2 bases, with 10 bases left between them. In DNA, the CDR3 is TGCGCCAGCAGCCCGACAGCTACCTACGAGCAGTACTTC. Its translation is CASSPTATYEQYF.

The chain employs TRBV7-9 and TRBJ1-3, with 9 bases identical to TRBD1. V lost 5 bases and J lost 7; bases outside the gene matches: 9. This CDR3 comprises 15 residues. The germline V gene has CDR1 SEHNR and CDR2 FQNEAQ (reference sequence). CDR3 nucleotides: TGTGCCAGCAGCCCCCGGACAGGGGATACGAACACCATATATTTT. The encoded protein is CASSPRTGDTNTIYF.

The sample holds one count of this clone. J is TRBJ1-4 and V is TRBV19; the match to TRBD1 covers 9 bases. Losses at the gene ends were 5 bases for V and 2 bases for J; bases not matched to a gene: 6. The length of the CDR3 is 16 residues. CDR1 LNHDA and CDR2 SQIVND come from the germline V gene (reference sequence). DNA for the CDR3: TGTGCCAGTAGTCCGGAAACAGGGGGCACTAATGAAAAACTGTTTTTT. This sequence encodes CASSPETGGTNEKLFF.

The chain couples TRBV15 to TRBJ1-5, with 9 nucleotides matching TRBD1. V was pared by 5 bases and J by 6 bases, with 5 bases of the junction left unmatched. CDR1 and CDR2 from the germline V gene are LNHNV and YYDKDF (reference sequence). There are 14 residues in the CDR3. CDR3 sequence (DNA): TGTGCCACCAGCCGGGACAGGGTACCTCAGCCCCAGCATTTT. This sequence encodes CATSRDRVPQPQHF.

This chain joins TRBV5-6 and TRBJ1-2; possible D gene TRBD1, 5 bases. V was shortened by 10 bases and J by 2 bases, with 18 bases between the two germline ends. Germline CDR1 is SGHDT and CDR2 is YYEEEE. This CDR3 spans 14 amino acids. CDR3 amino acids: CASLGGAANYGYTF. The CDR3, as DNA: TGTGCCTCCCTCGGGGGAGCCGCGAACTATGGCTACACCTTC.

V usage is TRBV29-1 and J usage is TRBJ1-2, with a tentative D call TRBD1 (6 bases). This CDR3 is built from 13 residues. V lost 0 bases, J lost 6 bases, and 11 bases lay in between. Germline assignment: CDR1 SQVTM and CDR2 ANQGSEA. For the CDR3, the DNA is TGCAGCGTTGAAGATCGTACAGGGCATGGCTACACCTTC. Translation: CSVEDRTGHGYTF. Variable domain in full (rest from reference TRBV29-1 and TRBJ1-2): SAVISQKPSRDICQRGTSLTIQCQVDSQVTMMFWYRQQPGQSLTLIATANQGSEATYESGFVIDKFPISRPNLTFSTLTVSNMSPEDSSIYLCSVEDRTGHGYTFGSGTRLTVV.

This sequence joins TRBV7-8 and TRBJ2-2, with 8 nucleotides matching TRBD1. From germline, CDR1 is SGHVS and CDR2 FQNEAQ. The ends lost 1 base at V and 7 bases at J; junction bases unmatched: 5. The CDR3 runs 15 residues. Here the CDR3 reads CASSLGQGAGGELFF. In DNA, the CDR3 is TGTGCCAGCAGCTTAGGGCAGGGGGCCGGCGGGGAGCTGTTTTTT. Supplemented by reference TRBV7-8 and TRBJ2-2, the full variable domain reads GAGVSQSPRYKVAKRGQDVALRCDPISGHVSLFWYQQALGQGPEFLTYFQNEAQLDKSGLPSDRFFAERPEGSVSTLKIQRTQQEDSAVYLCASSLGQGAGGELFFGEGSRLTVL.

The V gene is TRBV14, the J gene TRBJ2-7, with 10 bases lining up with TRBD2. The CDR3 has 15 amino acids. Germline V lookup: CDR1 SGHDN, CDR2 FVKESK. J lost 2 bases, V lost 2 bases, and 3 bases had no gene match. CDR3 nucleotides: TGTGCCAGCAGCCAAACTAGCGGGGCAACCTACGAGCAGTACTTC. As protein: CASSQTSGATYEQYF.

The chain recombines TRBV7-6 with TRBJ2-1; TRBD2 might be the D (5 bases). The V and J ends lost 1 base and 2 bases respectively, with 9 bases between them. Looked up from germline, CDR1 is SGHVS and CDR2 is FNYEAQ. The CDR3 covers 15 residues. The CDR3 DNA reads as TGTGCCAGCAGCTTAGGGGAGTTGACCTACAATGAGCAGTTCTTC. Protein: CASSLGELTYNEQFF.

The genes are TRBV9 and TRBJ1-1; weak D call: TRBD1 (6 bases). CDR1 SGDLS and CDR2 YYNGEE come from the germline V gene. V dropped 1 base and J dropped 1 base, with 14 bases sitting between them. The CDR3 totals 16 residues. The CDR3 nucleotides read TGTGCCAGCAGCGTAAACAGGGCAATCCCGAACACTGAAGCTTTCTTT. Translating gives CASSVNRAIPNTEAFF.

This chain uses TRBV14 with TRBJ1-1; no clear D gene. With 8 bases removed from V and 4 bases from J, the gap between germline ends came to 14 bases. The CDR3 extends over 13 amino acids. CDR1 is SGHDN and CDR2 is FVKESK in the germline V gene. CDR3 nucleotides: TGTGCCAGCGCGGTGGGTAGGTTCACTGAAGCTTTCTTT. This sequence encodes CASAVGRFTEAFF.

The CDR3 DNA sequence: TGTGCCACCGCCGGGGACAGGTGGAGTGAAAAACTGTTTTTT. Its translation is CATAGDRWSEKLFF. The genes are TRBV19 and TRBJ1-4, with 8 bases aligning to TRBD1. The V gene's germline CDR1 is LNHDA and CDR2 SQIVND (reference sequence). V shed 10 bases and J 7 bases; nucleotides not matched to a gene: 11. The CDR3 contains 14 residues.

The V call is TRBV2, the J call TRBJ1-6; D not resolved. With 0 bases removed from V and 7 bases from J, the gap between germline ends came to 7 bases. The CDR3 sequence is 14 residues long. The germline CDR1 and CDR2 sequences are SNHLY and FYNNEI. CDR3 loop: CASSEAGGNSPLHF. As DNA, the CDR3 is TGTGCCAGCAGTGAAGCCGGCGGCAATTCACCCCTCCACTTT.

The genes are TRBV7-2 and TRBJ1-1; weak D call: TRBD1 (5 bases). Germline values: CDR1 SGHTA, CDR2 FQGNSA. The CDR3 is 16 amino acids. V gave up 4 bases and J gave up 2 bases, with 17 bases separating them. The CDR3 DNA is TGTGCCAGCAGCTCGAACAGGTTAATAAGTAACACTGAAGCTTTCTTT. It codes for CASSSNRLISNTEAFF.

The CDR3 DNA reads TGCAGCGTTGTCGGCACAGATACGCAGTATTTT. Amino acids: CSVVGTDTQYF. This chain uses TRBV29-1 with TRBJ2-3; D gene unclear. The CDR3 runs to 11 residues. The germline gives CDR1 SQVTM, CDR2 ANQGSEA. V lost 4 bases, J lost 1 base, and 3 bases lay in between.

The rearrangement uses TRBV6-5 and TRBJ1-2; D uncertain. The CDR3 contains 13 residues. V dropped 7 bases and J dropped 5 bases, with 14 bases sitting between them. Germline loops: CDR1 MNHEY, CDR2 SVGAGI. As DNA, the CDR3 is TGTGCCAGCACCCCGGGAGAGTCATATGGCTACACCTTC. This translates into CASTPGESYGYTF.

In its sample, this clone was seen once. V and J are TRBV19 and TRBJ1-2; the match to TRBD1 covers 9 bases. Unmatched junction bases numbered 11, after V lost 4 bases and J lost 8 bases. The CDR3 covers 15 residues. Looked up from germline, CDR1 is LNHDA and CDR2 is SQIVND (reference sequence). DNA for the CDR3: TGTGCCAGTAGTACAGGAGGGACAGGGAGAAAAGGCTACACCTTC. It translates to CASSTGGTGRKGYTF.

The V gene is TRBV5-1, the J gene TRBJ1-2; TRBD1 aligns across 10 bases. The CDR3 length is 13 residues. Germline V CDR1 and CDR2: SGHRS, YFSETQ. Germline trimming cut 4 bases from V and 8 bases from J; bases unmatched to any gene: 5. CDR3 sequence (DNA): TGCGCCAGCAGCCGGGACAGGGGCTGGGGCTACACCTTC. Translation: CASSRDRGWGYTF.

The chain uses TRBV12-5 and TRBJ1-3; no definite D call. V lost 0 bases, J lost 1 base, and 7 bases lay in between. The CDR3 totals 15 residues. In germline, CDR1 is LGHNT, CDR2 FRNRAP. The CDR3 here is CASGLVTVSGNTIYF. The CDR3 nucleotides are TGTGCTAGTGGTTTGGTAACAGTATCTGGAAACACCATATATTTT.

This chain connects TRBV6-5 to TRBJ1-2; 8 bases line up with TRBD1. The CDR3 length is 13 residues. Germline V gives CDR1 MNHEY, CDR2 SVGAGI. V lost 6 bases, J lost 5 bases, and 5 bases stayed unmatched. In DNA form, the CDR3 reads TGTGCCAGCAGGGCCACAGGGGGTTATGGCTACACCTTC. Amino acids: CASRATGGYGYTF.

The chain links TRBV3-1 (or the pseudogene TRBV3-2) to TRBJ2-2; a weak D match, TRBD1 (6 bases). This CDR3 spans 18 amino acids. Germline V gene data show CDR1 as LGHDT and CDR2 as YNNKEL (reference sequence). The V end was cut by 4 bases, the J end by 5 bases, with 23 bases between. This CDR3 is CASSPRGAGVGSTGELFF. The DNA of the CDR3 is TGTGCCAGCAGCCCTAGAGGGGCAGGGGTCGGTAGTACCGGGGAGCTGTTTTTT.

The chain recombines TRBV7-2 with TRBJ1-3; possibly TRBD1 for D (5 bases). The CDR3 is 13 amino acids. CDR1 SGHTA and CDR2 FQGNSA come from the germline V gene. V lost 10 bases to trimming and J lost 2 bases, with 12 bases between them. CDR3 nucleotide sequence: TGTGCCACTGGGGCGCACCCTGGAAACACCATATATTTT. It translates to CATGAHPGNTIYF.

The gene calls are TRBV3-1 (or the pseudogene TRBV3-2) and TRBJ1-3; D unresolved. CDR3 length: 17 residues. Per the germline V gene, CDR1 is LGHDT and CDR2 is YNNKEL (reference sequence). Between the trimmed V and J ends, which lost 1 base and 0 bases, there was a span of 13 bases. CDR3 region: CASSQVSWGDSGNTIYF. Here the CDR3 DNA reads TGTGCCAGCAGCCAAGTAAGCTGGGGAGACTCTGGAAACACCATATATTTT.